The rows below give T cell receptor beta chains drawn from one sample of a study of cytomegalovirus exposure and HLA in healthy donors. Libraries were prepared by immunoSEQ multiplex PCR; TCRdb keeps only in-frame clonotypes and omits some of them. The repertoire includes approximately 130,000 clones, 81% of them detected once, and about 0.7% sits in the top ten. Source material: PBMCs. Receptor source: a man between 18 and 35 years old in good health and CMV-seronegative. The CDR3 runs from the conserved cysteine through the conserved F or W. The order of the fields is D gene, clone size, V gene, J gene, CDR3 protein, CDR3 DNA. D genes are given only for firm matches. A clone size is listed for some rows: how often the clone was seen (once, few, many), or a class if it is expanded.

TRBD2	.	TRBV11-2	TRBJ2-7	CASSPKGLAFSYEQYF	TGTGCCAGCAGCCCAAAGGGACTAGCGTTCAGTTACGAGCAGTACTTC
.	.	TRBV2	TRBJ2-7	CASSVGGLSSYEQYF	TGTGCCAGCAGTGTCGGAGGCCTATCCTCCTACGAGCAGTACTTC
TRBD2	few	TRBV4-1	TRBJ2-2	CASSQDSPRGTNTGELFF	TGCGCCAGCAGCCAAGATAGTCCGCGGGGGACGAACACCGGGGAGCTGTTTTTT
.	.	TRBV7-2	TRBJ1-1	CASSLSWNTEAFF	TGTGCCAGCAGCTTATCCTGGAACACTGAAGCTTTCTTT
.	.	TRBV4-2	TRBJ1-5	CASSQDQGAQPQHF	TGTGCCAGCAGCCAAGATCAAGGGGCTCAGCCCCAGCATTTT
.	.	TRBV14	TRBJ1-1	CASSQAGRGNTEAFF	TGTGCCAGCAGCCAAGCCGGCAGGGGAAACACTGAAGCTTTCTTT
TRBD2	.	TRBV6-6	TRBJ2-7	CASSPPSGENYEQYF	TGTGCCAGCAGTCCCCCTAGCGGGGAGAACTACGAGCAGTACTTC
.	.	TRBV5-4	TRBJ2-7	CASSLEGLVYEQYF	TGTGCCAGCAGCTTGGAGGGGCTAGTCTACGAGCAGTACTTC
.	.	TRBV9	TRBJ1-1	CASSVSDRSNTEAFF	TGTGCCAGCAGCGTTTCAGACAGATCGAACACTGAAGCTTTCTTT
.	.	TRBV7-9	TRBJ2-5	CASSLGGWGEETQYF	TGTGCCAGCAGCTTAGGAGGCTGGGGCGAAGAGACCCAGTACTTC
TRBD1	once	TRBV7-2	TRBJ1-3	CASSLTGAGGNTIYF	TGTGCCAGCAGCTTAACAGGGGCCGGAGGAAACACCATATATTTT
.	.	TRBV6-1	TRBJ1-1	CASRPEGNTEAFF	TGTGCCAGCAGGCCTGAGGGAAACACTGAAGCTTTCTTT
.	.	TRBV29-1	TRBJ2-5	CSVGQQETQYF	TGCAGCGTTGGACAGCAAGAGACCCAGTACTTC
.	once	TRBV9	TRBJ1-5	CASSLAGGSSQPQHF	TGTGCCAGCAGCTTAGCGGGGGGGAGCAGTCAGCCCCAGCATTTT
.	.	TRBV2	TRBJ1-2	CASSEYEGSYGYTF	TGTGCCAGCAGTGAATATGAGGGTTCCTATGGCTACACCTTC
TRBD1	.	TRBV7-2	TRBJ1-6	CASSFPTGQVNSPLHF	TGTGCCAGCAGCTTCCCTACGGGACAGGTGAATTCACCCCTCCACTTT
TRBD1	.	TRBV9	TRBJ1-1	CASSNRGGTASPSTEAFF	TGTGCCAGCAGCAATAGAGGGGGGACAGCATCTCCGAGCACTGAAGCTTTCTTT
.	once	TRBV9	TRBJ2-1	CASSVVVGHEQFF	TGTGCCAGCAGCGTAGTGGTGGGGCATGAGCAGTTCTTC
.	.	TRBV7-2	TRBJ2-7	CASSSSGLEQYF	TGTGCCAGCAGCTCCTCAGGCCTCGAGCAGTACTTC
TRBD1	.	TRBV6-4	TRBJ2-1	CASKGTGLSNEQFF	TGTGCCAGCAAGGGGACAGGATTGTCGAATGAGCAGTTCTTC
.	.	TRBV6-6	TRBJ2-7	CASSTAGYEQYF	TGTGCCAGCAGTACCGCAGGCTACGAGCAGTACTTC
.	.	TRBV10-3	TRBJ1-6	CAISERGSDSPLHF	TGTGCCATCAGTGAGCGGGGGAGCGATTCACCCCTCCACTTT
TRBD2	.	TRBV30	TRBJ2-5	CAWAGLAGGETQYF	TGTGCCTGGGCAGGACTAGCGGGGGGAGAGACCCAGTACTTC
TRBD1	.	TRBV2	TRBJ1-5	CATRTGQEMPQHF	TGTGCCACCAGGACGGGACAGGAGATGCCCCAGCATTTT
.	.	TRBV4-3	TRBJ1-1	CASSQGLRTPGTEAFF	TGCGCCAGCAGCCAGGGATTACGGACTCCGGGAACTGAAGCTTTCTTT
.	.	TRBV13	TRBJ2-3	CASSSAKDTQYF	TGTGCCAGCAGCTCCGCGAAGGATACGCAGTATTTT
.	once	TRBV7-9	TRBJ1-2	CASTSANYGYTF	TGTGCCAGCACGTCCGCTAACTATGGCTACACCTTC
.	.	TRBV4-2	TRBJ1-1	CASSQAVAAEAFF	TGTGCCAGCAGCCAAGCCGTAGCAGCTGAAGCTTTCTTT
.	few	TRBV10-3	TRBJ1-3	CAIGTVYSGNTIYF	TGTGCCATCGGCACAGTGTACTCTGGAAACACCATATATTTT
.	.	TRBV19	TRBJ1-1	CASSIELQGAEAFF	TGTGCCAGTAGTATAGAATTACAGGGAGCTGAAGCTTTCTTT
.	.	TRBV5-1	TRBJ2-1	CASSLAWTGKAGNEQFF	TGCGCCAGCAGCTTGGCCTGGACCGGGAAGGCGGGTAATGAGCAGTTCTTC
TRBD2	.	TRBV6-6	TRBJ2-5	CASSSQIMTSRETQYF	TGTGCCAGCAGTTCTCAGATTATGACTAGCCGGGAGACCCAGTACTTC
.	.	TRBV11-2	TRBJ1-1	CASTPGRDGGTEAFF	TGTGCCAGCACCCCCGGTCGGGACGGGGGCACTGAAGCTTTCTTT
.	.	TRBV5-1	TRBJ1-4	CASRPNTLGGEKLFF	TGCGCCAGCAGACCTAACACACTCGGCGGGGAAAAACTGTTTTTT